Here is one TCR beta chain with its context. The source of the sample is a study of blood T cell repertoires in COVID-19. Study-wide context: The samples span acute and convalescent COVID-19 from the United States, Italy and Spain. From T cells, B-cell-depleted T cells, or PBMCs came the material, which was cDNA or gDNA.

Germline loops: CDR1 LGHDT, CDR2 YNNKEL (reference sequence). V lost 8 bases, J lost 0 bases, and 11 bases lay in between. The CDR3 spans 15 residues. Per the original methods: Estimated nucleated cell counts came from reference gene primer amplification. This table comes from immunoSEQ multiplex PCR, and its TCRdb copy is limited to in-frame clones, with some not included. The DNA gave D and trimming, while V, J and clone size come from that table. In the table there are 120,000 or so clones, 70% to 80% of which are singletons. The clonotype comes from a human donor in a cohort sampled during active COVID-19. Sequenced material: peripheral blood. V and J are TRBV3-1 (or the pseudogene TRBV3-2) and TRBJ1-6; D is unresolved. CDR3 DNA sequence: TGTGCCAGCGGGGAGGATGGCTCCTATAATTCACCCCTCCACTTT. Amino acids: CASGEDGSYNSPLHF.